What follows are 21 T cell receptor beta chains derived from one specimen sequenced in a study of neoadjuvant anti-PD-1 for oral cavity cancer. Sequenced by immunoSEQ multiplex PCR; TCRdb stores in-frame clones only, minus some. The table records about 68,000 clones, around 83% of them present only once. Specified time point: after neoadjuvant nivolumab, at surgical resection. The input for sequencing was PBMCs, taken after nivolumab (anti-PD-1) treatment. The receptors stem from a person aged 35-79 years with oral cavity squamous cell carcinoma.

This clone is a singleton in its sample. V and J are TRBV10-3 and TRBJ2-3; 11 nucleotides align to TRBD2. The CDR3 covers 17 residues. Trimming removed 0 bases from V and 1 base from J; junction bases left unmatched: 3. Germline V CDR1 and CDR2: ENHRY, SYGVKD. The CDR3 nucleotides read TGTGCCATCAGTGAGTCGATAGCGGGAGGGGGCACAGATACGCAGTATTTT. This sequence encodes CAISESIAGGGTDTQYF.

This sequence joins TRBV6-5 and TRBJ2-7, with 10 bases aligning to TRBD2. The CDR3 is made up of 16 amino acids. Germline assignment: CDR1 MNHEY and CDR2 SVGAGI. The ends lost 2 bases at V and 8 bases at J; junction bases unmatched: 12. Here the CDR3 reads CASSYGLAGVLLQQYF. As DNA, the CDR3 is TGTGCCAGCAGTTACGGGCTAGCGGGAGTCCTCTTGCAGCAGTACTTC.

V is TRBV6-1 and J is TRBJ2-7; D gene unclear. This CDR3 has 13 amino acids. V was trimmed by 5 bases and J by 1 base, leaving 9 bases between them. Germline loops: CDR1 MNHNS, CDR2 SASEGT. CDR3 sequence: CASSTDGSYEQYF. In nucleotides, the CDR3 is TGTGCCAGCAGTACGGACGGATCCTACGAGCAGTACTTC.

The chain has TRBV7-3 and TRBJ2-5, with 8 bases aligning to TRBD1. The germline V gene encodes CDR1 SGHTA and CDR2 FQGTGA. This CDR3 has 15 residues. V was pared by 2 bases and J by 5 bases, with 7 bases of the junction left unmatched. The CDR3 here is CASSLVRQGRETQYF. CDR3 nucleotide sequence: TGTGCCAGCAGCTTAGTGAGACAGGGGCGGGAGACCCAGTACTTC.

The chain is built from TRBV6-5 and TRBJ1-4; D perhaps matches TRBD1 (5 bases). V gave up 2 bases and J gave up 7 bases, with 14 bases separating them. The germline V gene encodes CDR1 MNHEY and CDR2 SVGAGI. This CDR3 region has 15 residues. In DNA, the CDR3 is TGTGCCAGCAGTTACCTGGGACGGGCGGTTGAAAAACTGTTTTTT. Amino acid sequence: CASSYLGRAVEKLFF.

This clone was observed a handful of times. J is TRBJ2-1 and V is TRBV14, with 9 bases aligning to TRBD2. CDR1 and CDR2 from the germline V gene are SGHDN and FVKESK. V was clipped by 4 bases and J by 4 bases; unmatched bases: 2. This CDR3 is built from 14 residues. The chain's CDR3 is CASSRREGYNEQFF. DNA for the CDR3: TGTGCCAGCAGCCGGCGGGAGGGTTACAATGAGCAGTTCTTC.

This clone was seen more than once but under ten times. The chain recombines TRBV7-9 with TRBJ1-1; TRBD1 might be the D (5 bases). Germline V gene lookup returns CDR1 SEHNR and CDR2 FQNEAQ (reference sequence). CDR3 length: 14 residues. With 0 bases removed from V and 7 bases from J, the gap between germline ends came to 12 bases. The CDR3 loop reads CASSLAPSQGEAFF. In DNA form, the CDR3 reads TGTGCCAGCAGCTTAGCGCCGAGCCAGGGTGAAGCTTTCTTT.

The chain combines TRBV7-9 with TRBJ2-7; 10 nucleotides line up with TRBD1. CDR3 length: 16 residues. Losses at the gene ends were 0 bases for V and 5 bases for J; bases not matched to a gene: 7. Germline CDR1 SEHNR, CDR2 FQNEAQ (reference sequence). This chain's CDR3 is CASSLAGGQGGHEQYF. CDR3 DNA: TGTGCCAGCAGCTTAGCTGGAGGACAGGGGGGCCACGAGCAGTACTTC.

The gene calls are TRBV28 and TRBJ2-7, with D possibly being TRBD2 (5 bases). The CDR3 is 14 residues long. Germline CDR1 and CDR2: MDHEN and SYDVKM. Trimming shortened V by 6 bases and J by 2 bases, and 14 bases separated the two germline ends. The CDR3 DNA is TGTGCCAGCAGCGGAGGAAGTCCTCCCTACGAGCAGTACTTC. It yields the protein CASSGGSPPYEQYF.

V and J are TRBV7-6 and TRBJ2-7; possible D gene TRBD1, 5 bases. Trimming pared 5 bases from V and 3 bases from J, leaving 14 bases between. The CDR3 extends over 14 amino acids. Germline lookup yields CDR1 SGHVS and CDR2 FNYEAQ. CDR3 nucleotide sequence: TGTGCCAGCAGCCCAGGGCTTTGGGACTACGAGCAGTACTTC. It encodes CASSPGLWDYEQYF.

The rearrangement links TRBV28 to TRBJ1-1, with TRBD1 matching over 8 bases. V gave up 4 bases and J gave up 0 bases; unmatched junction bases: 4. CDR3 length equals 15 residues. Germline V CDR1 and CDR2: MDHEN, SYDVKM. CDR3: CASSSQGGLNTEAFF. The CDR3 nucleotides are TGTGCCAGCAGTTCACAGGGGGGGTTGAACACTGAAGCTTTCTTT.

The chain uses TRBV9 and TRBJ2-5, with no clear D. Germline loops: CDR1 SGDLS, CDR2 YYNGEE. V lost 0 bases to trimming and J lost 1 base, with 10 bases between them. The CDR3 is made up of 15 amino acids. This CDR3 is CASSVGGVAQETQYF. Written as DNA, the CDR3 is TGTGCCAGCAGCGTAGGAGGAGTAGCCCAAGAGACCCAGTACTTC.

This chain links TRBV29-1 with TRBJ2-3; 7 positions match TRBD1. CDR1 and CDR2 from the germline V gene are SQVTM and ANQGSEA. Trimming cost V 7 bases and J 0 bases; bases outside gene matches: 10. This CDR3 is 15 amino acids long. CDR3 coding DNA: TGCAGCGCCCCTAGGGGGCAATCTAGCACAGATACGCAGTATTTT. Encoded protein: CSAPRGQSSTDTQYF.

Within the sample, this clone is medium-sized. J is TRBJ2-2 and V is TRBV27; 7 positions agree with TRBD1. V shed 5 bases, J shed 4 bases, and the junction held 10 bases outside the gene matches. CDR1 is MNHEY, CDR2 SMNVEV, per germline (reference sequence). The CDR3 totals 16 residues. The chain's CDR3 is CASSPTDRDGTGELFF. The CDR3 coding sequence is TGTGCCAGCAGTCCGACTGACAGGGACGGCACCGGGGAGCTGTTTTTT.

The chain joins TRBV18 to TRBJ2-1; 7 positions match TRBD2. From germline, CDR1 is KGHSH and CDR2 LQKENI. CDR3 length: 15 residues. J was trimmed by 3 bases and V by 3 bases; bases with no gene match: 5. This CDR3 is CASSPGLQDYNEQFF. The CDR3 coding sequence is TGTGCCAGCTCACCGGGACTACAGGACTACAATGAGCAGTTCTTC.

The V and J genes are TRBV9 and TRBJ2-7; 10 positions match TRBD2. The CDR3 loop spans 16 amino acids. The V gene's germline CDR1 is SGDLS and CDR2 YYNGEE. The junction had 12 bases not matched to a gene; V was cut back by 3 bases and J by 6 bases. DNA of the CDR3: TGTGCCAGCAGCGCCCTAGCGGGAGAGGTTCCTAGCGAGCAGTACTTC. It encodes CASSALAGEVPSEQYF.

The J gene is TRBJ2-1, the V gene TRBV30; no clear D gene. CDR1 and CDR2 from the germline V gene are GTSNPN and SVGIG (reference sequence). V lost 4 bases, J lost 5 bases, and 12 bases lay in between. This CDR3 contains 13 residues. CDR3 region: CAWTRIGNNEQFF. CDR3 nucleotides: TGTGCCTGGACCCGGATAGGAAACAATGAGCAGTTCTTC.

This clone was counted once. This chain uses TRBV28 with TRBJ2-7; D possibly uses TRBD1 or TRBD2 (5 bases each). CDR3 length: 14 amino acids. Germline CDR1 MDHEN, CDR2 SYDVKM. V shed 6 bases and J shed 2 bases, with 14 bases lying between them. CDR3 sequence: CASRLMGPTYEQYF. In DNA form, the CDR3 reads TGTGCCAGCAGACTAATGGGACCGACCTACGAGCAGTACTTC.

V gene TRBV19 combines with J gene TRBJ1-1; TRBD1 matches at 11 bases. Losses at the gene ends were 3 bases for V and 3 bases for J; bases not matched to a gene: 6. This CDR3 has 16 amino acids. Germline CDR1 reads LNHDA; CDR2 reads SQIVND (reference sequence). The CDR3 loop reads CASSIRTGGEYTEAFF. The CDR3 bases are TGTGCCAGTAGTATTCGGACAGGGGGCGAGTACACTGAAGCTTTCTTT.

CDR3 loop: CASSHPPNTEAFF. The CDR3 coding sequence is TGTGCCAGCAGTCACCCACCGAACACTGAAGCTTTCTTT. This sequence joins TRBV25-1 and TRBJ1-1; D gene uncertain. There are 13 residues in the CDR3. V lost 5 bases to trimming and J lost 1 base, with 8 bases between them. The germline V gene has CDR1 MGHDK and CDR2 SYGVNS. The whole variable domain, remainder taken from reference TRBV25-1 and TRBJ1-1, is EADIYQTPRYLVIGTGKKITLECSQTMGHDKMYWYQQDPGMELHLIHYSYGVNSTEKGDLSSESTVSRIRTEHFPLTLESARPSHTSQYLCASSHPPNTEAFFGQGTRLTVV.

The chain combines TRBV13 with TRBJ2-2; D is uncertain. This CDR3 is 13 amino acids long. The germline CDR1 and CDR2 sequences are PRHDT and FYEKMQ (reference sequence). Trimming took off 4 bases at V and 3 bases at J, with 6 bases between the two ends. The CDR3 protein is CASSSRYTGELFF. CDR3 DNA sequence: TGTGCCAGCAGCTCGAGATACACCGGGGAGCTGTTTTTT.